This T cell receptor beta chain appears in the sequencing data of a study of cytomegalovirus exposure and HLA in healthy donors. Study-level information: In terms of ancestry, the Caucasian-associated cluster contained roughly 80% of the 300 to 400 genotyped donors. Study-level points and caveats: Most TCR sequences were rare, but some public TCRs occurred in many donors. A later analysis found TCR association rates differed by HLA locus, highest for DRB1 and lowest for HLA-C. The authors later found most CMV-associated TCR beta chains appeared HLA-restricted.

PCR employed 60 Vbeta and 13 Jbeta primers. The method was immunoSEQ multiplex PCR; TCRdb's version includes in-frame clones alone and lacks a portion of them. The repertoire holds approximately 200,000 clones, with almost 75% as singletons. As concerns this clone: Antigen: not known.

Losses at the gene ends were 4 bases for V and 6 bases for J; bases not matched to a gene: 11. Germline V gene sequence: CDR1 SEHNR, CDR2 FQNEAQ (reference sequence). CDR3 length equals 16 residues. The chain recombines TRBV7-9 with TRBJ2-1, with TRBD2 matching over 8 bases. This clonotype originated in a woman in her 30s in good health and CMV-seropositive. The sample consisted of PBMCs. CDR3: CASSSQTSGGGNEQFF. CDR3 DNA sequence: TGTGCCAGCAGCTCGCAAACTAGCGGTGGGGGCAATGAGCAGTTCTTC.